This is a list of T cell receptor beta chains from one sample in a study of blood T cell repertoires in COVID-19. Clones were read by immunoSEQ multiplex PCR, and TCRdb kept only the in-frame ones, dropping some. The sample records about 41,000 clones, about four fifths being singletons. Material for sequencing was peripheral blood. The receptor source for this set is a woman older than 75 with active or convalescent COVID-19. The conserved cysteine and the conserved F or W are not part of the CDR3 here. The order of the fields is CDR3 length, V gene, D gene, CDR3 protein. The D gene is left open where the match is weak.

12,TRBV9,.,ASSREPGNYGYT
13,TRBV5-1,.,ASSLAAGNTGELF
16,TRBV12-5,TRBD2,ASGTGTSGRESADTQY
14,TRBV6-1,TRBD1,ASSDPRDRADYEQY
14,TRBV19,.,ASSTSDNLVYNEQF
11,TRBV4-2,.,ASSQDPSGELF
13,TRBV28,TRBD2,ASSFSSGTYNEQF
13,TRBV18,.,ASSPETAHNSPLH
12,TRBV5-1,.,ASSLGRGDSPLH
13,TRBV7-2,TRBD2,ASSHSSGAAYEQY
9,TRBV3-1/TRBV3-2,.,ASSFINEQF
12,TRBV7-8,.,ASRQEGLYNEQF
16,TRBV5-1,TRBD2,ASSLTSGSARITGELF
12,TRBV30,.,AWSVGGIGEKLF
13,TRBV18,TRBD2,ASSPPSGAQKTQY
16,TRBV11-2,TRBD2,ASSLGPVAGGITGELF
11,TRBV7-9,.,ASSLSRNTEAF
11,TRBV11-2,.,ASSISRGGELF
10,TRBV19,.,ASKRDFYGYT
13,TRBV28,.,ASSLVQGFQETQY
14,TRBV28,TRBD1,ASIGGTGVPNSPLH
8,TRBV6-6,.,AVNSQPQH
13,TRBV5-1,.,ASSLAQGSVGELF
11,TRBV28,.,ASSADTFYEQY
14,TRBV5-5,.,ASSPKTDANTGELF
11,TRBV6-6,.,ASSYQGNTEAF
12,TRBV9,TRBD1,ASSVDAGGSGYT
11,TRBV3-1/TRBV3-2,.,ASSQGVRNEAF
13,TRBV18,TRBD2,ASSPRLAVQETQY
12,TRBV11-1,.,ASSPHPLGNEQF
10,TRBV29-1,.,SVVRQSYGYT
14,TRBV5-1,.,ASSPTGYTTNEKLF
14,TRBV9,TRBD2,ASSAGTSGDSDTQY
14,TRBV7-9,.,ASSRGLGPAYNEQF
16,TRBV5-4,.,ASSSYSGFQSKISGAF
18,TRBV6-1,TRBD1,ASSASWDRGLGLTAYEQY
12,TRBV7-6,TRBD1,ASSLAGTGVEQY
9,TRBV12-3/TRBV12-4,.,ASGQNEKLF
10,TRBV5-4,.,ASSRDSSPLH
14,TRBV27,TRBD2,ASSSIAGGIKNIQY
14,TRBV2,TRBD2,ASSDRNSGTINIQY
12,TRBV28,.,ASSLYRANTEAF